Presented here are 5 T cell receptor beta chains from one specimen sequenced in a study of T cell clonality in common variable immunodeficiency. Study-wide results and limits: Reportedly, TCR beta sequences from common variable immunodeficiency showed fewer deletions and N-nucleotide insertions.

Antigen specificity for these receptors is unknown. The table came from immunoSEQ multiplex PCR; TCRdb's copy has only in-frame clones and leaves some out. Its listing shows some 16,000 clones. Material for sequencing was peripheral blood mononuclear cells. These TCRs come from a human donor with common variable immunodeficiency.

With respect to this clone: The sequence runs out 3 residues before the end of the CDR3; the remainder is reconstructed from the germline J gene. The genes are TRBV2 and TRBJ1-2, with D perhaps matching TRBD1 (5 bases). V lost 6 bases and J 7 bases, leaving 15 bases between the germline ends. The germline gives CDR1 SNHLY, CDR2 FYNNEI. This CDR3 is built from 13 residues. Incomplete CDR3 DNA: TGTGCCAGCAGCCGGGACTCACAAGTTGGC. Translation: CASSRDSQVG. The full-length CDR3 reads as CASSRDSQVGYTF.

Worth noting for this clone: The read stops 3 residues short of the end of the CDR3; the missing end is completed from the germline J gene. The chain is built from TRBV19 and TRBJ1-1; TRBD1 is a possible D gene (5 bases). Trimming cost V 7 bases and J 7 bases, with 10 bases left between them. Germline-derived CDR1 and CDR2 are LNHDA and SQIVND (reference sequence). This CDR3 has 11 amino acids. The CDR3 is CASNRQGEAFF. Incomplete CDR3 DNA: TGTGCCAGTAATCGGCAGGGTGAA.

Note on this clone: Relative to the germline gene, one junction end is altered; a read error may explain this. The read ends 3 residues before the CDR3 terminus; that terminus is restored from the germline J gene. The chain employs TRBV30 and TRBJ2-2; 13 bases are a match to TRBD2. Germline V CDR1 and CDR2: GTSNPN, SVGIG (reference sequence). The CDR3 covers 18 residues. This CDR3 is CAFAWGTSGTPKTGELFF. The DNA read from the CDR3 is TGTGCCTTCGCGTGGGGGACTAGCGGGACCCCGAAGACCGGGGAG.

Comment on this clone: The read ends 3 residues before the CDR3 terminus; that terminus is restored from the germline J gene. The chain uses TRBV7-2 and TRBJ1-1; the match to TRBD1 covers 9 bases. Germline loops: CDR1 SGHTA, CDR2 FQGNSA. V was clipped by 3 bases and J by 3 bases; unmatched bases: 5. CDR3 size: 15 residues. The covered CDR3 bases are TGTGCCAGCAGCTTTCGGACAGGGGTGGACACTGAA. Translation gives CASSFRTGVDTE. The whole CDR3 region reads CASSFRTGVDTEAFF.

According to its frequency, this clone is medium-sized (0.01 to 0.1%). Read sequence stops 3 residues before the CDR3 end, and the germline J gene provides the missing end. V is TRBV7-2 and J is TRBJ2-5; perhaps TRBD2 as D (5 bases). Per germline, CDR1 SGHTA and CDR2 FQGNSA. Trimming took off 7 bases at V and 0 bases at J, with 9 bases between the two ends. The CDR3 spans 13 residues. CDR3 residues: CASKERNQETQYF. The DNA read from the CDR3 is TGTGCCAGCAAGGAGCGGAACCAAGAGACC.